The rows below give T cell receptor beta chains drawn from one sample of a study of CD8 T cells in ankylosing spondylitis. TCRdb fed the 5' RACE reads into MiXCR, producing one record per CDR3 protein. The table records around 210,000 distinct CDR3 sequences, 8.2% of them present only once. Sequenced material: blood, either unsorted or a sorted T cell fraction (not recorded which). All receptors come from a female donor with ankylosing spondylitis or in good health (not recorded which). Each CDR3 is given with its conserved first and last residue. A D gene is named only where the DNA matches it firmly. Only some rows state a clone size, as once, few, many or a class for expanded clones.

DNA: TGCAGTGCTCGGACTAGCGCGAAAAACATTCAGTACTTC
CDR3: CSARTSAKNIQYF
D: TRBD2
size: many
V: TRBV20-1
J: TRBJ2-4

DNA: TGCAGTGCTAGACGTGCGGGGGATGGGCTAAGAGCTTTCTTT
CDR3: CSARRAGDGLRAFF
D: NA
size: many
V: TRBV20-1
J: TRBJ1-1

DNA: TGTGCCAGCAGCGGCGGGGTTAGGGTCTCCTACGAGCAGTACTTC
CDR3: CASSGGVRVSYEQYF
D: NA
size: few
V: TRBV2
J: TRBJ2-7

DNA: TGTGCCAGCAGCCCACTAGGTCAGGGCAAAAACATTCAGTACTTC
CDR3: CASSPLGQGKNIQYF
D: NA
size: many
V: TRBV5-6
J: TRBJ2-4

DNA: TGCAGTGCCAGAGTGGGGGCCCAAGAGACCCAGTACTTC
CDR3: CSARVGAQETQYF
D: NA
size: NA
V: TRBV20-1
J: TRBJ2-5

DNA: TGCGCCAGCAGCCAAGAACAGGGAGTTGTCTACGAGCAGTACTTC
CDR3: CASSQEQGVVYEQYF
D: NA
size: many
V: TRBV4-3
J: TRBJ2-7

DNA: TGCAGTGCTAGAAAGCGGGAGGGTCCCTCCTACAATGAGCAGTTCTTC
CDR3: CSARKREGPSYNEQFF
D: TRBD2
size: many
V: TRBV20-1
J: TRBJ2-1

DNA: TGTGCCAGCACCCCCTCGCGGGTGAGCTCCTACAATGAGCAGTTCTTC
CDR3: CASTPSRVSSYNEQFF
D: NA
size: many
V: TRBV7-2
J: TRBJ2-1

DNA: TGTGCCAGCAGCTCAGATGGGGTCGGTGAAAAACTGTTTTTT
CDR3: CASSSDGVGEKLFF
D: NA
size: few
V: TRBV7-2
J: TRBJ1-4

DNA: TGTGCCAGCAGCGTGGGACTAGCGAATGAGCAGTTCTTC
CDR3: CASSVGLANEQFF
D: TRBD2
size: once
V: TRBV9
J: TRBJ2-1

DNA: TGTGCCAGCAGCGGGCCTACAGATACGCAGTATTTT
CDR3: CASSGPTDTQYF
D: NA
size: many
V: TRBV7-7
J: TRBJ2-3

DNA: TGTGCCAGCAGCCGGGGGAGGGGAAGCTACGAGCAGTACTTC
CDR3: CASSRGRGSYEQYF
D: TRBD2
size: many
V: TRBV11-2
J: TRBJ2-7

DNA: TGTGCCAGCAGCCCCACCAGGGCCGGGGAGCTGTTTTTT
CDR3: CASSPTRAGELFF
D: NA
size: many
V: TRBV9
J: TRBJ2-2

DNA: TGTGCCAGTAGTCTCAAAGACAGCTGGGGAGGCTACACCTTC
CDR3: CASSLKDSWGGYTF
D: NA
size: many
V: TRBV19
J: TRBJ1-2

DNA: TGTGCCAGCAGTTACCGTTTACGGTTGGGGAGGGTAGGGAGGTCGACCTATGGCTACACCTTC
CDR3: CASSYRLRLGRVGRSTYGYTF
D: NA
size: many
V: TRBV6-2/TRBV6-3
J: TRBJ1-2

DNA: TGTGCCAGCAGCTCTTTGGTCGGGGTCACGAACACTGAAGCTTTCTTT
CDR3: CASSSLVGVTNTEAFF
D: NA
size: many
V: TRBV12-3/TRBV12-4
J: TRBJ1-1

DNA: TGTGCTCTGAGGGGTGGCGCCTACAATGAGCAGTTCTTC
CDR3: CALRGGAYNEQFF
D: NA
size: few
V: TRBV30
J: TRBJ2-1

DNA: TGCAGTGCAACTCTACTAGCGGCCAGCACAGATACGCAGTATTTT
CDR3: CSATLLAASTDTQYF
D: TRBD2
size: many
V: TRBV20-1
J: TRBJ2-3

DNA: TGTGCCACCAGCAGAGATACGGCTAGCTATTCCTACGAGCAGTACTTC
CDR3: CATSRDTASYSYEQYF
D: NA
size: many
V: TRBV15
J: TRBJ2-7

DNA: TGTGCCAGCAGTTACTCGAGCGAAGGGGACGAGCAGTACTTC
CDR3: CASSYSSEGDEQYF
D: NA
size: many
V: TRBV6-6
J: TRBJ2-7

DNA: TGTGCCAGCAGTTTGCGGAGGGGCGCAGGGTACAATGAGCAGTTCTTC
CDR3: CASSLRRGAGYNEQFF
D: NA
size: many
V: TRBV27
J: TRBJ2-1

DNA: TGTGCCTGCAGTTTTGGGGTGGGAGACAGGGGGCTGAAAGATGAGCAGTTCTTC
CDR3: CACSFGVGDRGLKDEQFF
D: TRBD1
size: NA
V: TRBV6-4
J: TRBJ2-1

DNA: TGTGCCAGCAGCCCCATCGGGGCATCCATAGGGCTGTTTTTT
CDR3: CASSPIGASIGLFF
D: NA
size: many
V: TRBV7-2
J: TRBJ2-2

DNA: TGCAGTGCTACCGATTCCTGGACTAGCGGGAGGACAAGGAGCTCCTACAATGAGCAGTTCTTC
CDR3: CSATDSWTSGRTRSSYNEQFF
D: TRBD2
size: NA
V: TRBV20-1
J: TRBJ2-1

DNA: TGTGCCAGCAGCCAAGAAGATAAGGTTGAGGCGGGAGCCTTGCCAGATACGCAGTATTTT
CDR3: CASSQEDKVEAGALPDTQYF
D: TRBD2
size: many
V: TRBV3-1
J: TRBJ2-3

DNA: TGTGCCAGCAGTGAAGCGCCTAGCGGCACCGGGGAGCTGTTTTTT
CDR3: CASSEAPSGTGELFF
D: TRBD2
size: NA
V: TRBV6-1
J: TRBJ2-2

DNA: TGTGCCAGCAGCCAGAACCTCGGGGCCGGGGAGCTGTTTTTT
CDR3: CASSQNLGAGELFF
D: NA
size: NA
V: TRBV7-2
J: TRBJ2-2

DNA: TGTGCCACGACGGCTAGGGGCACAGATACGCAGTATTTT
CDR3: CATTARGTDTQYF
D: NA
size: few
V: TRBV5-8
J: TRBJ2-3

DNA: TGCGCCAGCAGCCCGGACAGGGGAGGAAATTCACCCCTCCACTTT
CDR3: CASSPDRGGNSPLHF
D: TRBD1
size: many
V: TRBV5-1
J: TRBJ1-6

DNA: TGCGCCAGCAGCTTTGGCCTCACGAATGAGCAGTACTTC
CDR3: CASSFGLTNEQYF
D: NA
size: many
V: TRBV5-1
J: TRBJ2-7

DNA: TGCAGTGCTAGTCCAGCGTTTACTAGCACAGATACGCAGTATTTT
CDR3: CSASPAFTSTDTQYF
D: NA
size: NA
V: TRBV20-1
J: TRBJ2-3

DNA: TGCGCCAGCTCCGCGCGTGGGACTCGAAGTTACAATGAGCAGTTCTTC
CDR3: CASSARGTRSYNEQFF
D: NA
size: NA
V: TRBV10-1
J: TRBJ2-1

DNA: TGTGCCAGCAGCAAACTGGGTCAGGAGCGGATGACCTACGAGCAGTACTTC
CDR3: CASSKLGQERMTYEQYF
D: NA
size: many
V: TRBV21-1
J: TRBJ2-7

DNA: TGTGCCAGCAGCCAAGATGGCGGAGCCACAGATACGCAGTATTTT
CDR3: CASSQDGGATDTQYF
D: NA
size: many
V: TRBV3-1
J: TRBJ2-3

DNA: TGCGCCACCCAACGGGCCTACGAGCAGTACTTC
CDR3: CATQRAYEQYF
D: NA
size: many
V: TRBV10-1
J: TRBJ2-7

DNA: TGTGCCAGCAGCGTAGGGGATAGGTGGTACGAGCAGTACTTC
CDR3: CASSVGDRWYEQYF
D: NA
size: many
V: TRBV9
J: TRBJ2-7

DNA: TGCAGTGCTACGCCACTAGGCGGGGGGCACGAGCAGTACTTC
CDR3: CSATPLGGGHEQYF
D: TRBD2
size: NA
V: TRBV20-1
J: TRBJ2-7

DNA: TGCGCCAGCAGTCGACAGGCCCCTCCCTACGAGCAGTACTTC
CDR3: CASSRQAPPYEQYF
D: NA
size: many
V: TRBV5-1
J: TRBJ2-7

DNA: TGCGCCAGCAGCCAGCACGGGAATGGGTACAATGAGCAGTTCTTC
CDR3: CASSQHGNGYNEQFF
D: NA
size: many
V: TRBV4-3
J: TRBJ2-1

DNA: TGTGCCAGCAGTTACTCTAGGACACCCTCTGGAAACACCATATATTTT
CDR3: CASSYSRTPSGNTIYF
D: NA
size: many
V: TRBV6-5
J: TRBJ1-3

DNA: TGTGCCAGCAGTCCGACCAGAGATGGCTATGGCTACACCTTC
CDR3: CASSPTRDGYGYTF
D: NA
size: many
V: TRBV12-3/TRBV12-4
J: TRBJ1-2

DNA: TGCAGTGCTAGAGCAGGGAGGGACCAGAACACCGGGGAGCTGTTTTTT
CDR3: CSARAGRDQNTGELFF
D: TRBD2
size: many
V: TRBV20-1
J: TRBJ2-2

DNA: TGCGCCAGCAGCCCGGGACTAGCGGGAGGAGAGACCCAGTACTTC
CDR3: CASSPGLAGGETQYF
D: TRBD2
size: many
V: TRBV5-1
J: TRBJ2-5

DNA: TGTGCCAGCAGCTCCGTAGGGGTAGAGACCCAGTACTTC
CDR3: CASSSVGVETQYF
D: NA
size: few
V: TRBV7-2
J: TRBJ2-5

DNA: TGCAGTGCTAGACCCCCTAGGGGTTCCCGAAAGCAGACCGAGCAGTACTTC
CDR3: CSARPPRGSRKQTEQYF
D: NA
size: few
V: TRBV20-1
J: TRBJ2-7

DNA: TGTGCCAGCAGTAACGACTTGACCCTAGGCGGCTATGGCTACACCTTC
CDR3: CASSNDLTLGGYGYTF
D: NA
size: many
V: TRBV2
J: TRBJ1-2

DNA: TGCGCCAGCAGCCATACCCTCGGGACAGGGGAGGCAATAGCTTTCTTT
CDR3: CASSHTLGTGEAIAFF
D: TRBD1
size: many
V: TRBV5-1
J: TRBJ1-1

DNA: TGCAGCGTTGAAGTGGGAGTGAACATTCAGTACTTC
CDR3: CSVEVGVNIQYF
D: NA
size: many
V: TRBV29-1
J: TRBJ2-4

DNA: TGTGCCAGCAGCGTAGAAGGGATGGGGGGCTACACCTTC
CDR3: CASSVEGMGGYTF
D: NA
size: many
V: TRBV9
J: TRBJ1-2

DNA: TGCAGTGCCCAGGGACAGCTCCTGAGTTACGAGCAGTACTTC
CDR3: CSAQGQLLSYEQYF
D: TRBD1
size: many
V: TRBV20-1
J: TRBJ2-7

DNA: TGTGCCAGCAGTCGACGCGGGACAGGTACCGGGGAGCTGTTTTTT
CDR3: CASSRRGTGTGELFF
D: TRBD1
size: many
V: TRBV12-3/TRBV12-4
J: TRBJ2-2

DNA: TGTGCCAGCAGCTCAACTACAGGTGGCTACGAGCAGTACTTC
CDR3: CASSSTTGGYEQYF
D: NA
size: few
V: TRBV7-2
J: TRBJ2-7

DNA: TGCAGTGCTAGAGGTGGTGGAGCCTACAATGAGCAGTTCTTC
CDR3: CSARGGGAYNEQFF
D: NA
size: many
V: TRBV20-1
J: TRBJ2-1

DNA: TGCGCCAGCATCACAGGGCCCTCTGGGGCCAACGTCCTGACTTTC
CDR3: CASITGPSGANVLTF
D: NA
size: few
V: TRBV5-1
J: TRBJ2-6